A selection of T cell receptor beta chains follows, all from one sample in a study of blood T cell repertoires in COVID-19. Sequenced by immunoSEQ multiplex PCR; TCRdb stores in-frame clones only, minus some. The profile shows some 91,000 clones, less than 90% of them singletons. The sequenced sample was peripheral blood. These receptors all come from a human donor in a cohort sampled during active COVID-19. Both conserved end residues are trimmed from each CDR3.

j_call	v_call	cdr3_length	cdr3_aa
TRBJ1-1	TRBV6-6	11	ASGEQGGTEAF
TRBJ2-7	TRBV12-3/TRBV12-4	11	ASSLSRGYEQY
TRBJ2-3	TRBV28	13	ASSLYALLADTQY
TRBJ2-3	TRBV7-3	13	ASSPTGETTDTQY
TRBJ2-5	TRBV29-1	10	SGRDTQETQY
TRBJ2-3	TRBV2	11	ASTQGSTDTQY
TRBJ2-2	TRBV27	12	ASSRTLNTGELF
TRBJ1-1	TRBV19	14	ASSSWTGNMNTEAF
TRBJ2-3	TRBV28	11	ASGTGNTDTQY
TRBJ1-5	TRBV27	13	ASSYTGTDDQPQH
TRBJ1-1	TRBV7-9	11	ASSQLGGTEAF
TRBJ2-5	TRBV28	13	ASSLPPGNQETQY
TRBJ2-2	TRBV6-4	11	ASSGTSTGELF
TRBJ2-5	TRBV6-4	15	ASSESEGNSGQETQY
TRBJ2-5	TRBV2	14	ASSDLAGGVGETQY